A selection of T cell receptor beta chains follows, all from one sample in a study of blood T cell repertoires in COVID-19. Repertoires were generated with immunoSEQ multiplex PCR, while TCRdb's copy carries only in-frame clones and drops some. The table includes approximately 150,000 clones, around nine tenths detected once. Sample: peripheral blood. The receptors here all came from a woman of 80 years or more with COVID-19, enrolled during active disease. Each CDR3 is given with its conserved first and last residue. The order of the fields is J gene, V gene, clone size, D gene, CDR3 DNA, CDR3 protein. D genes are given only for firm matches. Size is stated for part of the rows, as once, few or many counts, or as a class when the clone is expanded.

J: TRBJ2-7; V: TRBV3-1/TRBV3-2; size: NA; D: TRBD2; DNA: TGTGCCAGCAGCCAAGAGCGCACTAGCGGGAGGCCCCCCGAGCAGTACTTC; CDR3: CASSQERTSGRPPEQYF
J: TRBJ2-5; V: TRBV4-2; size: NA; D: NA; DNA: TGTGCCAGCAGCCAAGATCCGAGCTTTAGGGGGGAGACCCAGTACTTC; CDR3: CASSQDPSFRGETQYF
J: TRBJ1-4; V: TRBV5-4; size: NA; D: TRBD1; DNA: TGTGCCAGCCCTAGGGACAGGGGTAATGAAAAACTGTTTTTT; CDR3: CASPRDRGNEKLFF
J: TRBJ2-5; V: TRBV5-1; size: NA; D: NA; DNA: TGCGCCAGCAGCTTGTCACAGACCAACCAAGAGACCCAGTACTTC; CDR3: CASSLSQTNQETQYF
J: TRBJ2-5; V: TRBV28; size: few; D: TRBD2; DNA: TGTGCCAGCAGTCCTGGTGGTAGCGGGATGAAGACCCAGTACTTC; CDR3: CASSPGGSGMKTQYF
J: TRBJ2-3; V: TRBV28; size: NA; D: TRBD2; DNA: TGTGCCAGCAGCGCCTGGGGTAGCGGGAGGGCCAGGATACTCACAGATACGCAGTATTTT; CDR3: CASSAWGSGRARILTDTQYF
J: TRBJ1-2; V: TRBV5-3; size: NA; D: TRBD1; DNA: TGTGCCAGAAGCCCCCGGACAGGGGCTAACTATGGCTACACCTTC; CDR3: CARSPRTGANYGYTF
J: TRBJ1-5; V: TRBV4-2; size: NA; D: NA; DNA: TGTGCCAGCAGCGAAGAGCGGGGCAATCAGCCCCAGCATTTT; CDR3: CASSEERGNQPQHF
J: TRBJ2-1; V: TRBV21-1; size: NA; D: NA; DNA: TGTGCCAGCAGCAAAGAGCAACGGGACAATGAGCAGTTCTTC; CDR3: CASSKEQRDNEQFF
J: TRBJ2-2; V: TRBV7-3; size: NA; D: TRBD1; DNA: TGTGCCAGCAGCTCCGGGTGGACAGGGCGAACCGGGGAGCTGTTTTTT; CDR3: CASSSGWTGRTGELFF
J: TRBJ1-1; V: TRBV4-2; size: NA; D: NA; DNA: TGTGCCAGCAGCCCGTTAGCGGGGGGCGGCATGCGGAACACTGAAGCTTTCTTT; CDR3: CASSPLAGGGMRNTEAFF
J: TRBJ2-7; V: TRBV28; size: NA; D: NA; DNA: TGTGCCAGCAGTTTATCTCGGTACGAGCAGTACTTC; CDR3: CASSLSRYEQYF
J: TRBJ2-7; V: TRBV5-5; size: NA; D: TRBD1; DNA: TGTGCCAGCAGCTTGCTCGGACAGGGGCTCGTAGAGCAGTACTTC; CDR3: CASSLLGQGLVEQYF
J: TRBJ2-3; V: TRBV6-5; size: NA; D: NA; DNA: TGTGCCAGCAGGAGACAGGACACAGATACGCAGTATTTT; CDR3: CASRRQDTDTQYF
J: TRBJ1-2; V: TRBV20-1; size: NA; D: NA; DNA: TGCAGTGCTTCAGGGGTCTATGGCTACACCTTC; CDR3: CSASGVYGYTF
J: TRBJ2-6; V: TRBV7-2; size: NA; D: TRBD2; DNA: TGTGCCAGCAGCTTAAGGGTAGCGGGAGGTTCCGGGGCCAACGTCCTGACTTTC; CDR3: CASSLRVAGGSGANVLTF
J: TRBJ2-7; V: TRBV6-2/TRBV6-3; size: NA; D: TRBD2; DNA: TGTGCCAGCATCCCGAGAGGGACTAGCGCGGCGGCCGAATACGAGCAGTACTTC; CDR3: CASIPRGTSAAAEYEQYF
J: TRBJ2-1; V: TRBV11-2; size: NA; D: NA; DNA: TGTGCCAGCAGCTACGTGACTAGTTACAATGAGCAGTTCTTC; CDR3: CASSYVTSYNEQFF
J: TRBJ2-6; V: TRBV5-5; size: NA; D: TRBD1; DNA: TGTGCCAGCAGCTTGCTCCGATCTGGGACAGCCCCCTTTGGGGCCAACGTCCTGACTTTC; CDR3: CASSLLRSGTAPFGANVLTF
J: TRBJ2-1; V: TRBV12-3/TRBV12-4; size: once; D: NA; DNA: TGTGCCAGCAGTCTTCGCAATGAGCAGTTCTTC; CDR3: CASSLRNEQFF
J: TRBJ2-2; V: TRBV6-2/TRBV6-3; size: once; D: NA; DNA: TGTGCCAGCAGTTACTTCACAGGGACCGGGGAGCTGTTTTTT; CDR3: CASSYFTGTGELFF
J: TRBJ2-5; V: TRBV28; size: once; D: TRBD1; DNA: TGTGCCAGCAGTACTAACCCCAGGGGGCGGGAGACCCAGTACTTC; CDR3: CASSTNPRGRETQYF
J: TRBJ1-1; V: TRBV4-3; size: NA; D: NA; DNA: TGCGCCAGCAGCCAAGAACTACAGGACACTGAAGCTTTCTTT; CDR3: CASSQELQDTEAFF
J: TRBJ2-7; V: TRBV28; size: NA; D: NA; DNA: TGTGCCAGCATGGCTAGCGTAGCCTACGAGCAGTACTTC; CDR3: CASMASVAYEQYF
J: TRBJ2-1; V: TRBV27; size: NA; D: TRBD2; DNA: TGTGCCAGCAGTTTTAAGGGCCTAGCGGGAGGGAGGGGCTATGAGCAGTTCTTC; CDR3: CASSFKGLAGGRGYEQFF
J: TRBJ1-4; V: TRBV28; size: NA; D: TRBD1; DNA: TGTGCCAGCAGGGACAGGGTCTTGTTTTTT; CDR3: CASRDRVLFF
J: TRBJ2-3; V: TRBV24-1; size: NA; D: NA; DNA: TGTGCCACCAGTGATCCCCTTACAGATACGCAGTATTTT; CDR3: CATSDPLTDTQYF
J: TRBJ1-2; V: TRBV28; size: NA; D: NA; DNA: TGTGCCAGCAGTTCCTCCAGAAGAGGCCTGAGAGGCTACACCTTC; CDR3: CASSSSRRGLRGYTF
J: TRBJ2-7; V: TRBV5-1; size: NA; D: NA; DNA: TGCGCCAGCAGTATGGACTACTACTACGAGCAGTACTTC; CDR3: CASSMDYYYEQYF
J: TRBJ1-5; V: TRBV6-2/TRBV6-3; size: NA; D: NA; DNA: TGTGCCAGCAGTTGGGGCGCCCCTCAGCCCCAGCATTTT; CDR3: CASSWGAPQPQHF
J: TRBJ2-7; V: TRBV12-3/TRBV12-4; size: few; D: NA; DNA: TGTGCCAGCGGCCGGGACACATCCTACGAGCAGTACTTC; CDR3: CASGRDTSYEQYF
J: TRBJ2-3; V: TRBV11-3; size: NA; D: NA; DNA: TGTGCCAGCAGCTTGGGCGGGAGCACAGATACGCAGTATTTT; CDR3: CASSLGGSTDTQYF
J: TRBJ1-1; V: TRBV11-2; size: NA; D: NA; DNA: TGTGCCAGCAGCTTAGGGGCGGGGAACACTGAAGCTTTCTTT; CDR3: CASSLGAGNTEAFF
J: TRBJ2-5; V: TRBV24-1; size: NA; D: NA; DNA: TGTGCCACCAGTGGGAAGGGGGGGGCCGTGGAGACCCAGTACTTC; CDR3: CATSGKGGAVETQYF
J: TRBJ1-6; V: TRBV28; size: NA; D: NA; DNA: TGTGCCAGCCTCCCGGGGGGGGACCTGTGGTCACCCCTCCACTTT; CDR3: CASLPGGDLWSPLHF
J: TRBJ2-7; V: TRBV21-1; size: once; D: NA; DNA: TGTGCCAGCAGCAAACGGTCGCGGGGGTGGTACGAGCAGTACTTC; CDR3: CASSKRSRGWYEQYF
J: TRBJ1-2; V: TRBV29-1; size: NA; D: TRBD1; DNA: TGCAGCGTTGGACAGGGCTACTATGGCTACACCTTC; CDR3: CSVGQGYYGYTF
J: TRBJ1-5; V: TRBV19; size: NA; D: TRBD1; DNA: TGTGCCAGTCACCCAGGGGGGTTAGGGAATTTGGGCAATCAGCCCCAGCATTTT; CDR3: CASHPGGLGNLGNQPQHF
J: TRBJ1-2; V: TRBV18; size: NA; D: NA; DNA: TGTGCCAGCTCACTTCCCGGGACAAGAGGGGGCTACACCTTC; CDR3: CASSLPGTRGGYTF
J: TRBJ2-1; V: TRBV24-1; size: NA; D: TRBD2; DNA: TGTGCCACCGGGACTAGTTTTAATGAGCAGTTCTTC; CDR3: CATGTSFNEQFF
J: TRBJ1-5; V: TRBV5-1; size: NA; D: TRBD1; DNA: TGCGCCAGCAGCTTCCGACAGGGGGAGCCCCAGCATTTT; CDR3: CASSFRQGEPQHF
J: TRBJ1-5; V: TRBV6-1; size: many; D: TRBD1; DNA: TGTGCCAGCAGTGAAGGGACAGGGAGGTCGGATCAGCCCCAGCATTTT; CDR3: CASSEGTGRSDQPQHF
J: TRBJ2-3; V: TRBV5-4; size: NA; D: TRBD2; DNA: TGTGCCAGCAGCGGGGGACTAGCGGGAACTAGCACAGATACGCAGTATTTT; CDR3: CASSGGLAGTSTDTQYF
J: TRBJ1-1; V: TRBV3-1/TRBV3-2; size: NA; D: NA; DNA: TGTGCCAGCAGCCAGATAGGAGCGAACACTGAAGCTTTCTTT; CDR3: CASSQIGANTEAFF
J: TRBJ1-1; V: TRBV24-1; size: NA; D: TRBD1; DNA: TGTGCCACCAGAAGGGACAGGAGCACTGAAGCTTTCTTT; CDR3: CATRRDRSTEAFF
J: TRBJ2-1; V: TRBV25-1; size: NA; D: TRBD2; DNA: TGTGCCAGCAGCATAGGGGCGGGAGTCATGGATGAGCAGTTCTTC; CDR3: CASSIGAGVMDEQFF
J: TRBJ2-2; V: TRBV19; size: NA; D: NA; DNA: TGTGCCAGTAAAACCGGGAACGCGAACACCGGGGAGCTGTTTTTT; CDR3: CASKTGNANTGELFF
J: TRBJ1-2; V: TRBV6-5; size: NA; D: TRBD1; DNA: TGTGCCAGCAGTAATACAGGGGGCCATGGCTACACCTTC; CDR3: CASSNTGGHGYTF
J: TRBJ2-7; V: TRBV7-2; size: NA; D: NA; DNA: TGTGCCAGCAGCCCCCCCTCTCTTCGCAGGGCGCGGGAGCAGTACTTC; CDR3: CASSPPSLRRAREQYF
J: TRBJ1-6; V: TRBV28; size: few; D: NA; DNA: TGTGCCAGCAGTTCCCGAGGGTTTCGCTCACCCCTCCACTTT; CDR3: CASSSRGFRSPLHF
J: TRBJ1-3; V: TRBV2; size: NA; D: NA; DNA: TGTGCCAGCACTAGCTCTGGAAACACCATATATTTT; CDR3: CASTSSGNTIYF